The rows below give T cell receptor beta chains drawn from one sample of a study of T cells in Graves' hyperthyroidism and ophthalmopathy. TCRdb redid the calling of the multiplex PCR reads with MiXCR, one entry per CDR3 protein. Counted here are 700,000 or so distinct CDR3 sequences, 16% occurring once; the ten biggest clones make up around 8%. Sequencing was carried out using blood. These receptors came from a man between 18 and 29 years old with Graves' hyperthyroidism. Both conserved end residues are part of each CDR3. A D gene is named only where the DNA matches it firmly. Expanded clones are given a class, and other clones once, few, many or no size at all.

CDR3nt: TGTGCCTGGAGAAGGGGGAAGTACTATGGCTACACCTTC
CDR3aa: CAWRRGKYYGYTF
d_gene: .
abundance: .
j_gene: TRBJ1-2
v_gene: TRBV30

CDR3nt: TGCAGTGCCCCCCTGTCTATCTACGAGCAGTACTTC
CDR3aa: CSAPLSIYEQYF
d_gene: .
abundance: few
j_gene: TRBJ2-7
v_gene: TRBV20-1

CDR3nt: TGTGCCAGCACCAGGGACAGAACATTCAATGAGCAGTTCTTC
CDR3aa: CASTRDRTFNEQFF
d_gene: TRBD1
abundance: many
j_gene: TRBJ2-1
v_gene: TRBV12-3/TRBV12-4

CDR3nt: TGTGCCAGCAGCATATCCGGGTCCTACTCTAATGAGCAGTTCTTC
CDR3aa: CASSISGSYSNEQFF
d_gene: .
abundance: many
j_gene: TRBJ2-1
v_gene: TRBV7-3

CDR3nt: TGTGCCAGCAGCAGCCAGCCGGGACTAGCGGGCTCCTACGAGCAGTACTTC
CDR3aa: CASSSQPGLAGSYEQYF
d_gene: TRBD2
abundance: few
j_gene: TRBJ2-7
v_gene: TRBV7-9

CDR3nt: TGTGCCAGCAGCCCCCACGAACAGCGGAGTCTGGTGGGGGCCAACGTCCTGACTTTC
CDR3aa: CASSPHEQRSLVGANVLTF
d_gene: .
abundance: .
j_gene: TRBJ2-6
v_gene: TRBV7-3

CDR3nt: TGTGCCAGCAGTTTTCTCTATGGCTACACCTTC
CDR3aa: CASSFLYGYTF
d_gene: .
abundance: many
j_gene: TRBJ1-2
v_gene: TRBV28

CDR3nt: TGTGCCTGTTCAGAGACAGATACGCAGTATTTT
CDR3aa: CACSETDTQYF
d_gene: .
abundance: few
j_gene: TRBJ2-3
v_gene: TRBV30

CDR3nt: TGTGCCAGCAGTTTCCAGGGGGGTAATGAAAAACTGTTTTTT
CDR3aa: CASSFQGGNEKLFF
d_gene: TRBD1
abundance: many
j_gene: TRBJ1-4
v_gene: TRBV28

CDR3nt: TGCAGCGTTGGGGACAGGGGGGCCTACGAGCAGTACTTC
CDR3aa: CSVGDRGAYEQYF
d_gene: TRBD1
abundance: many
j_gene: TRBJ2-7
v_gene: TRBV29-1

CDR3nt: TGCGCCACTCAGGGACAGGACAACAATGAGCAGTTCTTC
CDR3aa: CATQGQDNNEQFF
d_gene: TRBD1
abundance: .
j_gene: TRBJ2-1
v_gene: TRBV5-1

CDR3nt: TGTGCCAGTAGTATCCGGACAGGGGAGCAGCCCCAGCATTTT
CDR3aa: CASSIRTGEQPQHF
d_gene: TRBD1
abundance: few
j_gene: TRBJ1-5
v_gene: TRBV19

CDR3nt: TGTGCCACCCTGGACGGTTATGGCTACACCTTC
CDR3aa: CATLDGYGYTF
d_gene: .
abundance: .
j_gene: TRBJ1-2
v_gene: TRBV19

CDR3nt: TGTGCCAGCAGTCCCCTGGGACAGGGGGCCAGCGAGCAGTACTTC
CDR3aa: CASSPLGQGASEQYF
d_gene: TRBD1
abundance: many
j_gene: TRBJ2-7
v_gene: TRBV27

CDR3nt: TGCAGTGGTATGAGCGGGAGGGGAGGGAATGAGCAGTTCTTC
CDR3aa: CSGMSGRGGNEQFF
d_gene: TRBD2
abundance: many
j_gene: TRBJ2-1
v_gene: TRBV20-1

CDR3nt: TGCAGCGTTACCGACAGGGCGGCTGGGGCCAACGTCCTGACTTTC
CDR3aa: CSVTDRAAGANVLTF
d_gene: TRBD1
abundance: many
j_gene: TRBJ2-6
v_gene: TRBV29-1

CDR3nt: TGCGCCAGCAGCTTGGAGGGGTCCTACAATGAGCAGTTCTTC
CDR3aa: CASSLEGSYNEQFF
d_gene: .
abundance: many
j_gene: TRBJ2-1
v_gene: TRBV12-3/TRBV12-4

CDR3nt: TGTGCCAGCAGTTCTAGTTCTAGGGGGGTTAGTGAGCAGTTCTTC
CDR3aa: CASSSSSRGVSEQFF
d_gene: .
abundance: .
j_gene: TRBJ2-1
v_gene: TRBV6-5

CDR3nt: TGTGCCTGGAGTAGACAGAGAACTAGCTCCTATAATTCACCCCTCCACTTT
CDR3aa: CAWSRQRTSSYNSPLHF
d_gene: .
abundance: many
j_gene: TRBJ1-6
v_gene: TRBV30

CDR3nt: TGTGCCAGTAGTATCTGGGACAGGTATGGAAACACCATATATTTT
CDR3aa: CASSIWDRYGNTIYF
d_gene: TRBD1
abundance: .
j_gene: TRBJ1-3
v_gene: TRBV19

CDR3nt: TGTGCCAGCAGCTATGCCGGGACAGAACAATACGAGCAGTACTTC
CDR3aa: CASSYAGTEQYEQYF
d_gene: TRBD1
abundance: many
j_gene: TRBJ2-7
v_gene: TRBV7-9